These T cell receptor beta chains were read from a single sample in a study of CD8 T cells in Susac syndrome. TCRdb redid the calling of the immunoSEQ multiplex PCR reads with MiXCR, one entry per CDR3 protein. The sample contains some 130,000 distinct CDR3 sequences, around 95% of which appear only once. Sequenced sample: CD8+ T cells from PBMCs. These receptors were obtained from a human donor with Susac syndrome. Both conserved end residues are part of each CDR3. The order of the fields is J gene, V gene, clone size, CDR3 length, D gene, CDR3 DNA, CDR3 protein. A D gene is named only where the DNA matches it firmly. Clone size, where shown, is once, few, many, or a class for clones that have expanded.

j_gene: TRBJ2-7
v_gene: TRBV5-1
abundance: NA
len: 16
d_gene: TRBD2
CDR3nt: TGCGCCAGCAGCTTGGATCTAGCGGGTTCGGTAGACGAGCAGTACTTC
CDR3aa: CASSLDLAGSVDEQYF

j_gene: TRBJ2-1
v_gene: TRBV4-1
abundance: NA
len: 11
d_gene: NA
CDR3nt: TGCGCCAGCAGCAGGGGGGAGGAGCAGTTCTTC
CDR3aa: CASSRGEEQFF

j_gene: TRBJ1-2
v_gene: TRBV7-9
abundance: NA
len: 15
d_gene: TRBD1
CDR3nt: TGTGCCAGCAGCTTAGGGACAGGGGGCAGCTATGGCTACACCTTC
CDR3aa: CASSLGTGGSYGYTF

j_gene: TRBJ1-2
v_gene: TRBV27
abundance: NA
len: 13
d_gene: NA
CDR3nt: TGTGCCAGCAGTTTCCCCGGGGGCCAAGGCTACACCTTC
CDR3aa: CASSFPGGQGYTF

j_gene: TRBJ2-7
v_gene: TRBV6-6
abundance: NA
len: 15
d_gene: TRBD2
CDR3nt: TGTGCCAGCAGTTCCGAAAGTAGCGGGGGGTACGAGCAGTACTTC
CDR3aa: CASSSESSGGYEQYF

j_gene: TRBJ2-5
v_gene: TRBV28
abundance: NA
len: 16
d_gene: NA
CDR3nt: TGTGCCAGCAGTTTACCCCACATAGGGGGGCAAGAGACCCAGTACTTC
CDR3aa: CASSLPHIGGQETQYF

j_gene: TRBJ2-7
v_gene: TRBV27
abundance: NA
len: 14
d_gene: NA
CDR3nt: TGTGCCAGCAGCCAGGCCATCGAATTCGACGAGCAGTACTTC
CDR3aa: CASSQAIEFDEQYF

j_gene: TRBJ2-2
v_gene: TRBV28
abundance: NA
len: 13
d_gene: NA
CDR3nt: TGTGCCAGCAGTCCTCCAAGCGCCGGGGAGCTGTTTTTT
CDR3aa: CASSPPSAGELFF

j_gene: TRBJ2-2
v_gene: TRBV25-1
abundance: NA
len: 14
d_gene: NA
CDR3nt: TGTGCCAGCAGTGATCCAGGGGACACCGGGGAGCTGTTTTTT
CDR3aa: CASSDPGDTGELFF

j_gene: TRBJ1-1
v_gene: TRBV7-9
abundance: NA
len: 15
d_gene: NA
CDR3nt: TGTGCCAGCGAGAGGCCCGAGGGTAGGAACACTGAAGCTTTCTTT
CDR3aa: CASERPEGRNTEAFF

j_gene: TRBJ2-1
v_gene: TRBV25-1
abundance: NA
len: 14
d_gene: NA
CDR3nt: TGTGCCAGCAGTGAATGGGTAACGGCGGATGAGCAGTTCTTC
CDR3aa: CASSEWVTADEQFF

j_gene: TRBJ2-5
v_gene: TRBV13
abundance: once
len: 15
d_gene: TRBD1
CDR3nt: TGTGCCAGCAGCGCCAGGACAGGGGGCCAAGAGACCCAGTACTTC
CDR3aa: CASSARTGGQETQYF

j_gene: TRBJ2-1
v_gene: TRBV6-5
abundance: NA
len: 15
d_gene: NA
CDR3nt: TGTGCCAGCAGCACGCGGGGTAGCTCCTACAATGAGCAGTTCTTC
CDR3aa: CASSTRGSSYNEQFF

j_gene: TRBJ2-7
v_gene: TRBV9
abundance: NA
len: 14
d_gene: TRBD2
CDR3nt: TGTGCCAGCAGCGTAGCAGGACTAGCTAGTGAGCAGTACTTC
CDR3aa: CASSVAGLASEQYF

j_gene: TRBJ2-7
v_gene: TRBV27
abundance: NA
len: 14
d_gene: NA
CDR3nt: TGTGCCAGCAGTTTCGATTTCGGCTCCTACGAGCAGTACTTC
CDR3aa: CASSFDFGSYEQYF

j_gene: TRBJ2-5
v_gene: TRBV24-1
abundance: NA
len: 12
d_gene: NA
CDR3nt: TGTGCCACCAGTGATACGGAAGAGACCCAGTACTTC
CDR3aa: CATSDTEETQYF

j_gene: TRBJ2-7
v_gene: TRBV20-1
abundance: once
len: 14
d_gene: TRBD2
CDR3nt: TGCAGTGCTTGGCCTAGCGGGAGCTCCTACGAGCAGTACTTC
CDR3aa: CSAWPSGSSYEQYF

j_gene: TRBJ2-3
v_gene: TRBV5-1
abundance: NA
len: 13
d_gene: TRBD2
CDR3nt: TGCGCCAGCACCCTTCCGGGAGGAGATACGCAGTATTTT
CDR3aa: CASTLPGGDTQYF

j_gene: TRBJ2-7
v_gene: TRBV6-5
abundance: few
len: 13
d_gene: NA
CDR3nt: TGTGCCAGCAGTGCTGGACGGTCCTACGAGCAGTACTTC
CDR3aa: CASSAGRSYEQYF

j_gene: TRBJ2-7
v_gene: TRBV6-5
abundance: NA
len: 14
d_gene: NA
CDR3nt: TGTGCCAGCAGTTGGGGGTCGGTAGCGGCCGAGCAGTACTTC
CDR3aa: CASSWGSVAAEQYF

j_gene: TRBJ1-5
v_gene: TRBV27
abundance: NA
len: 13
d_gene: NA
CDR3nt: TGTGCCAGCAGAGTGACAGAGGAGACGCCCCAGCATTTT
CDR3aa: CASRVTEETPQHF

j_gene: TRBJ2-7
v_gene: TRBV6-5
abundance: NA
len: 16
d_gene: NA
CDR3nt: TGTGCCAGCAGTTACTCGACTGGGCCTAGACTCTACGAGCAGTACTTC
CDR3aa: CASSYSTGPRLYEQYF

j_gene: TRBJ2-3
v_gene: TRBV7-3
abundance: once
len: 15
d_gene: NA
CDR3nt: TGTGCCAGCAGCCGCCTGGGCGGGAGCACAGATACGCAGTATTTT
CDR3aa: CASSRLGGSTDTQYF

j_gene: TRBJ2-1
v_gene: TRBV7-8
abundance: NA
len: 15
d_gene: NA
CDR3nt: TGTGCCAGCTCCTCGGAACAGGCGACCTACAATGAGCAGTTCTTC
CDR3aa: CASSSEQATYNEQFF

j_gene: TRBJ2-2
v_gene: TRBV20-1
abundance: once
len: 13
d_gene: NA
CDR3nt: TGCAGTGCTATTAGCGGAGACACCGGGGAGCTGTTTTTT
CDR3aa: CSAISGDTGELFF

j_gene: TRBJ2-7
v_gene: TRBV12-3/TRBV12-4
abundance: NA
len: 13
d_gene: TRBD2
CDR3nt: TGTGCCAGCACCCTCGGGGGGGCGGGGGAGCAGTACTTC
CDR3aa: CASTLGGAGEQYF

j_gene: TRBJ1-1
v_gene: TRBV19
abundance: once
len: 14
d_gene: TRBD1
CDR3nt: TGTGCCAGTAGTATAGACAGGGGGTGGACTGAAGCTTTCTTT
CDR3aa: CASSIDRGWTEAFF

j_gene: TRBJ2-1
v_gene: TRBV28
abundance: NA
len: 12
d_gene: NA
CDR3nt: TGTGCCAGCAGTTTTCGGACGTATGAGCAGTTCTTC
CDR3aa: CASSFRTYEQFF

j_gene: TRBJ2-5
v_gene: TRBV11-2
abundance: NA
len: 15
d_gene: NA
CDR3nt: TGTGCCAGCAGCTTAGGCCCAGCACTCCAAGAGACCCAGTACTTC
CDR3aa: CASSLGPALQETQYF

j_gene: TRBJ2-7
v_gene: TRBV7-9
abundance: NA
len: 17
d_gene: TRBD2
CDR3nt: TGTGCCAGCAGCCGCCAGGGGACTAGCCTTGTGTGGGGAGAGCAGTACTTC
CDR3aa: CASSRQGTSLVWGEQYF

j_gene: TRBJ1-4
v_gene: TRBV9
abundance: NA
len: 15
d_gene: TRBD1
CDR3nt: TGTGCCAGCAGCGTTGGGACAGGGAATTCCGAAAAACTGTTTTTT
CDR3aa: CASSVGTGNSEKLFF

j_gene: TRBJ2-3
v_gene: TRBV15
abundance: NA
len: 16
d_gene: TRBD2
CDR3nt: TGTGCCACCAGCACCCTAGCGGGGCTAAGCACAGATACGCAGTATTTT
CDR3aa: CATSTLAGLSTDTQYF

j_gene: TRBJ1-2
v_gene: TRBV12-3/TRBV12-4
abundance: NA
len: 14
d_gene: TRBD1
CDR3nt: TGTGCCAGCACCCTGACAGGGGCTAACTATGGCTACACCTTC
CDR3aa: CASTLTGANYGYTF

j_gene: TRBJ1-1
v_gene: TRBV29-1
abundance: NA
len: 11
d_gene: NA
CDR3nt: TGCAGCCCCGTGCGGGGCACTGAAGCTTTCTTT
CDR3aa: CSPVRGTEAFF

j_gene: TRBJ1-2
v_gene: TRBV2
abundance: NA
len: 12
d_gene: NA
CDR3nt: TGTGCCAGCAGTGAGCGGGGCTATGGCTACACCTTC
CDR3aa: CASSERGYGYTF

j_gene: TRBJ1-2
v_gene: TRBV3-1
abundance: NA
len: 16
d_gene: TRBD1
CDR3nt: TGTGCCAGCAGCACATTTGATACGGGACAGGAGGGTGGCTACACCTTC
CDR3aa: CASSTFDTGQEGGYTF

j_gene: TRBJ2-7
v_gene: TRBV20-1
abundance: NA
len: 14
d_gene: TRBD2
CDR3nt: TGCAGTGCTAGCCCCTGGGGGAGCGGGAACGAGCAGTACTTC
CDR3aa: CSASPWGSGNEQYF

j_gene: TRBJ1-5
v_gene: TRBV7-9
abundance: NA
len: 14
d_gene: NA
CDR3nt: TGTGCCAGCAGAGGGCAGGGGATATGGCAGCCCCAGCATTTT
CDR3aa: CASRGQGIWQPQHF

j_gene: TRBJ2-2
v_gene: TRBV27
abundance: NA
len: 14
d_gene: TRBD1
CDR3nt: TGTGCCAGCAGTGTGACAGGGGAGACCGGGGAGCTGTTTTTT
CDR3aa: CASSVTGETGELFF

j_gene: TRBJ2-1
v_gene: TRBV27
abundance: NA
len: 14
d_gene: TRBD1
CDR3nt: TGTGCCAGCAGCATCAACAGGGGTCACAATGAGCAGTTCTTC
CDR3aa: CASSINRGHNEQFF

j_gene: TRBJ2-7
v_gene: TRBV30
abundance: NA
len: 15
d_gene: NA
CDR3nt: TGTGCCTGGAGTCCGGAGGGGACAGCTGATTACGAGCAGTACTTC
CDR3aa: CAWSPEGTADYEQYF

j_gene: TRBJ2-1
v_gene: TRBV7-9
abundance: NA
len: 12
d_gene: NA
CDR3nt: TGTGCCAGCAGCTTAGCCTATCCTGAGCAGTTCTTC
CDR3aa: CASSLAYPEQFF

j_gene: TRBJ2-7
v_gene: TRBV13
abundance: NA
len: 14
d_gene: TRBD2
CDR3nt: TGTGCCAGCAGCTCCACGGGACTAGTCAAGGAGCAGTACTTC
CDR3aa: CASSSTGLVKEQYF

j_gene: TRBJ2-2
v_gene: TRBV28
abundance: NA
len: 15
d_gene: NA
CDR3nt: TGTGCCAGCAGGAACATCTACCGGGACACCGGGGAGCTGTTTTTT
CDR3aa: CASRNIYRDTGELFF

j_gene: TRBJ2-7
v_gene: TRBV12-3/TRBV12-4
abundance: NA
len: 13
d_gene: NA
CDR3nt: TGTGCCAGCAGCCCATTTAGAGGCTACGAGCAGTACTTC
CDR3aa: CASSPFRGYEQYF

j_gene: TRBJ2-7
v_gene: TRBV27
abundance: NA
len: 11
d_gene: NA
CDR3nt: TGTGCCAGTAACCAGGGGTTCGAGCAGTACTTC
CDR3aa: CASNQGFEQYF

j_gene: TRBJ2-3
v_gene: TRBV11-2
abundance: NA
len: 16
d_gene: TRBD2
CDR3nt: TGTGCCAGCAGCTCCACCGGGACTAGCGGGATAGTTACGCAGTATTTT
CDR3aa: CASSSTGTSGIVTQYF

j_gene: TRBJ1-5
v_gene: TRBV9
abundance: NA
len: 15
d_gene: NA
CDR3nt: TGTGCCAGCAGCGAGAGACGGTATAGCAATCAGCCCCAGCATTTT
CDR3aa: CASSERRYSNQPQHF

j_gene: TRBJ1-2
v_gene: TRBV2
abundance: NA
len: 12
d_gene: NA
CDR3nt: TGTGCCAGCAACGAGGGGGGGGATGGCTACACCTTC
CDR3aa: CASNEGGDGYTF

j_gene: TRBJ2-7
v_gene: TRBV12-3/TRBV12-4
abundance: NA
len: 14
d_gene: TRBD2
CDR3nt: TGTGCCAGCAGTTTAGGCGGGGGAACCTACGAGCAGTACTTC
CDR3aa: CASSLGGGTYEQYF

j_gene: TRBJ2-7
v_gene: TRBV20-1
abundance: NA
len: 13
d_gene: NA
CDR3nt: TGCAGTGCTAGAGACGACAGATCCTACGAGCAGTACTTC
CDR3aa: CSARDDRSYEQYF